The entry that follows covers one T cell receptor (beta chain) sequence. Its target antigen remains unknown. No per-base quality is available; no much larger clone lies one base away. This entry comes from a study of shared clonotypes between healthy human individuals (dated by TCRdb to 2018 to 2021). Broadly, across the study: The cohort comprised two women and three men aged 18 to 49 years. For each donor, CD4 naive and CD4 memory were each run on three plates, CD8 naive on two plates, and CD8 memory on one plate. To estimate repertoire size and how much clonotypes are shared between individuals, the study performed deep sequencing of blood TCR repertoires from 4 to 6 healthy adults. Libraries were prepared and TCR repertoires were sequenced by different laboratories using diverse techniques, in order to increase sequencing depth and limit assay-specific biases. Per donor, leukapheresis produced somewhere between about 0.9 and 9 billion PBMCs.

Using the deep immunoSEQ assay, multiplex PCR amplified TCR CDR3 regions from genomic DNA. Extracted genomic DNA from each cell subset was distributed evenly across all wells of several immunoSEQ 96-well plates, and each plate was treated as a replicate. Each replicate PCR for sorted subsets received about 210 ng genomic DNA, equal to tens of thousands of T cell genomes. Purified libraries were measured with a Qubit 3.0 fluorometer, size-checked on a Bioanalyzer 2100, and measured again with the KAPA Library Quantification kit. Every immunoSEQ 96-well plate was sequenced on a separate single-read 150-cycle Illumina NextSeq 550 flow cell. Per the source publication's procedure: Because the immunoSEQ output held only junctional sequences and lacked quality scores, the filtering could not match the filtering applied to full-length reads. Sequences were annotated with PyIR, a Python wrapper for IgBLAST v1.9, and V/J genes and CDR3 were assigned using IMGT germline references. Reads were filtered out if the reads had weak V/J assignments (E-value above 1e-6), no CDR3, stop codons, out-of-frame junctions, or ambiguous translated residues. V3J clonotypes were defined by identical inferred V gene, J gene, and CDR3 amino acid sequence. The percentage overlap between two repertoires was calculated by dividing the number of shared unique clonotypes by the size of the smaller repertoire. Richness of each repertoire was evaluated using RTK rarefaction, the Chao1 estimator, and Recon v2.1 estimates of unobserved clonotypes. For all TCRbeta clonotypes obtained by the gDNA method from a few donors, generation probabilities were computed with OLGA. The table comes from immuneACCESS by way of TCRdb, which keeps in-frame sequences with V and J called. Part of the clones is missing from these tables; in studies checked, under half for an unresolved V gene and the rest for unknown reasons. The DNA was the basis for D and trimming; V, J and clone size are from that table. For this sample the table gives about 2.1 million clones, of which roughly 91% were detected only once. The ten most abundant clones make up around 1.7% of the sample.

The trim is 4 bases for V and 0 bases for J, with a gap of 10 bases between the germline ends. The CDR3, cysteine through phenylalanine, is 15 amino acids long. The DNA shown is the 45-base CDR3, in frame from base 1. CDR1 and CDR2, per the germline V gene, are MNHEY and SVGAGI. CD8 naive samples were obtained by positive selection for CCR7 among CD45RO-negative cells, yielding a CD45RA+CCR7+ population from which TemRA cells were excluded. Donors were healthy HIV-negative adults with no recently reported acute infections or vaccinations. Only Caucasian adults living in Nashville, Tennessee, USA were represented among the donors. After blood collection by leukapheresis, PBMCs were isolated using Ficoll-Histopaque density gradient centrifugation and then cryopreserved in the vapor phase of liquid nitrogen. Analytical flow cytometry was used to check the purity and quantity of each magnetically sorted T cell population. Each sorted fraction had its genomic DNA isolated and then quantified by UV absorbance on a Nanodrop 2000c.

The full study reports these points: Naive subsets generally had larger estimated clonotype richness than memory subsets. Across a few donors, roughly 5.1% of naive CD4, roughly 3.5% of naive CD8, 2% to 2.5% of memory CD4, and roughly 0.4% of memory CD8 clonotypes were shared. Based on pairwise subsampling, the degree of clonotype sharing among donors was expected to be affected by sequencing depth. Rarefaction of sorted-subset datasets indicated incomplete sequencing despite the large sequencing depth. Sampling was restricted to blood, and TCR repertoires in tissue are likely to differ from TCR repertoires in blood. The small number of donors limited the genetic and exposure-history diversity represented. Compared with non-shared clonotypes, clonotypes shared by all four sorted-subset donors had higher generation probabilities.

Sequences were obtained from naive CD8+ T cells from PBMCs. The sample's cell subset or site, from its label and the paper: CD45RA+CCR7+. Rearrangement joined TRBV6-5 to TRBJ1-3; there is no confident call for the D gene. The source is a young man in good health. Some clones in this sample may be carry-over from other donors' samples. The CDR3 protein is CASSFGRFSGNTIYF. The nucleotide sequence is TGTGCCAGCAGTTTCGGTCGGTTCTCTGGAAACACCATATATTTT.